This T cell receptor beta chain was identified in a study of vaccination and CD4 T cells after COVID-19. Overall study: Cultures serving as controls received a peptide pool (CEFX or HIV-1 Nef) or no peptide.

This clonotype has just a few counts. Its antigen is as yet unknown. Trimming pared 6 bases from V and 0 bases from J, leaving 8 bases between. CDR3 length: 14 amino acids. CDR1 MNHNS and CDR2 SASEGT come from the germline V gene. Treatment of the sample: roughly nine-day PBMC culture with coronavirus spike peptide pools or control peptides (ViraFEST assay). Oncomine TCR Beta short-read sequencing was applied to DNA from cultured CD4+ T cells. MiXCR was run by TCRdb on the PCR reads, yielding one entry per CDR3 protein. This table holds 15,000 or so distinct CDR3 sequences, just under 45% found once. Source material: CD4+ T cells from blood, cultured in vitro. The receptor comes from a human donor who had recovered from COVID-19. The chain couples TRBV6-1 to TRBJ2-2, with D uncertain. CDR3 amino acids: CASRRTANTGELFF. The CDR3 coding sequence is TGTGCCAGCAGACGGACGGCGAACACCGGGGAGCTGTTTTTT.